This TCR beta chain was identified during a study of T cell repertoires in cytomegalovirus infection. Each CDR3 protein gets one entry after TCRdb re-called the reads with MiXCR. The sample has 480,000 or so distinct CDR3 sequences; about 10% are singletons. Looked up from germline, CDR1 is LNHDA and CDR2 is SQIVND (reference sequence). The CDR3 is made up of 15 amino acids. Losses at the gene ends were 3 bases for V and 7 bases for J; bases not matched to a gene: 6. Only one count was recorded for this clonotype. This clonotype originated in a human donor in good health (CMV status not recorded). Some clones in this sample may be carry-over from other donors' samples. Sequenced: PBMCs. This sequence joins TRBV19 and TRBJ1-2; 12 bases map to TRBD1. This CDR3 reads CASSMPGQGAFGYTF. For the CDR3, the DNA is TGTGCCAGTAGTATGCCGGGACAGGGGGCTTTTGGCTACACCTTC. Complete variable domain (other parts from reference TRBV19 and TRBJ1-2): DGGITQSPKYLFRKEGQNVTLSCEQNLNHDAMYWYRQDPGQGLRLIYYSQIVNDFQKGDIAEGYSVSREKKESFPLTVTSAQKNPTAFYLCASSMPGQGAFGYTFGSGTRLTVV.